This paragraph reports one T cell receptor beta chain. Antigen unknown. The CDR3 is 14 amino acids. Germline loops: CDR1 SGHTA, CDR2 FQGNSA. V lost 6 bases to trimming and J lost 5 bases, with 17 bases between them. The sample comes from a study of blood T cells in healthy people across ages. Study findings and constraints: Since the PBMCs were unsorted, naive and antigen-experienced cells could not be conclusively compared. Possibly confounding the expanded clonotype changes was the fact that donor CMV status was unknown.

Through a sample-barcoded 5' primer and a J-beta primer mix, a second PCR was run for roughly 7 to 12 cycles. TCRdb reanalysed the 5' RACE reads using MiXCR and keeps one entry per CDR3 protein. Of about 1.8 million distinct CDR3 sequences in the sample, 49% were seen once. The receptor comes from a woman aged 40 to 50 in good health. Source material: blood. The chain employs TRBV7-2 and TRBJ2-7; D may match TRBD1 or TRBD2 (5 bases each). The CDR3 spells CASRAQGESNEQYF. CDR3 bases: TGTGCCAGCAGGGCCCAGGGAGAATCTAACGAGCAGTACTTC.